This TCR beta chain was captured in a study of shared clonotypes between healthy human individuals. Study-level information: There were three CD4 naive, three CD4 memory, two CD8 naive and one CD8 memory plates per donor.

On this clone itself: Its matching antigen is unknown.

Libraries were prepared by immunoSEQ multiplex PCR; TCRdb keeps only in-frame clonotypes and omits some of them. The sample lists under 1,900,000 clones, approximately 98.5% occurring once. Overall study findings and caveats: Compared with memory subsets, naive subsets generally had larger estimated richness. Clonotypes shared by all four donors outscored non-shared clonotypes in generation probability.

This clonotype originated in a man aged 25-45 years in good health. The sample consisted of naive CD4+ T cells sorted from blood. The subset here: CD45RA+ positively selected.

The chain's CDR3 is CASSYQGADTEAFF. CDR3 nucleotide sequence: TGTGCCAGCAGCTACCAGGGGGCGGACACTGAAGCTTTCTTT. This chain uses TRBV7-9 with TRBJ1-1; TRBD1 matches at 8 bases. Germline V gene lookup returns CDR1 SEHNR and CDR2 FQNEAQ (reference sequence). V dropped 4 bases and J dropped 3; count of bases not matched to a gene: 4. CDR3 length: 14 residues.